This T cell receptor (beta chain) is from a study of Tregs in tolerant kidney transplant recipients. Across the study: The nonmyeloablative bone marrow transplants came from related graft donors, with transient mixed chimerism. Study-level points and caveats: Expanding Tregs on activated donor B cells appeared to best identify donor-specific TCRbeta clones. The small number of patients limits these findings pending further validation.

Sequencing used immunoSEQ multiplex PCR; TCRdb keeps in-frame clones, though not all of them. The sample has some 62,000 clones, more than 95% seen once. As to this clone: The target antigen is unknown.

Unstimulated regulatory T cells (CD4+CD25+CD127-), CD4+CD25- non-regulatory cells, CD4 and CD8 cells were FACS-sorted from thawed PBMCs. The sequencing here drew on Tregs from blood, taken before the transplant. The clonotype originates from a human donor who received a combined kidney and bone marrow transplant.

The CDR3 DNA follows: TGCGCCAGCAGCGCTGGCCGGGGGGAAAACATTCAGTACTTC. Translation gives CASSAGRGENIQYF. The chain joins TRBV5-1 to TRBJ2-4, with 7 nucleotides matching TRBD2. The CDR3 contains 14 residues. V shed 4 bases and J 5 bases; nucleotides not matched to a gene: 6. Germline V gene lookup returns CDR1 SGHRS and CDR2 YFSETQ.